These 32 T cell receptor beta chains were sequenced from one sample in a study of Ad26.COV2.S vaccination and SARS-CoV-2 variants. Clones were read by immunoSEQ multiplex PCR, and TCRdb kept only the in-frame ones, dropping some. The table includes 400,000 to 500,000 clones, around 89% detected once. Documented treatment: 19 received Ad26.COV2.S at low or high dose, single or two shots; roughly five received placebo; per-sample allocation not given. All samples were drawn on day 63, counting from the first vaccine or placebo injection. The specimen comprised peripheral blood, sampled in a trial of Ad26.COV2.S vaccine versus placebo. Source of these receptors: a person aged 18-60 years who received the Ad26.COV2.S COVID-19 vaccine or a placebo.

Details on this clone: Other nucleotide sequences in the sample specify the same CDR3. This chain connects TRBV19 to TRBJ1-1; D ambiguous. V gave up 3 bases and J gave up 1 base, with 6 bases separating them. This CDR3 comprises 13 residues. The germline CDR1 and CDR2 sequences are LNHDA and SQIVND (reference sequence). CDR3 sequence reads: CASSISGNTEAFF. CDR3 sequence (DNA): TGTGCCAGTAGTATTAGCGGGAACACTGAAGCTTTCTTT.

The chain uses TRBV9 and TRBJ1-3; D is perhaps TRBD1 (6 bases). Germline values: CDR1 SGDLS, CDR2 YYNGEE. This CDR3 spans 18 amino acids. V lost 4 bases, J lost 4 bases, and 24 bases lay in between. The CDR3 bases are TGTGCCAGCAGCCATAACAGGGTTTTGGGTCTCGGCGGAAACACCATATATTTT. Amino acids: CASSHNRVLGLGGNTIYF.

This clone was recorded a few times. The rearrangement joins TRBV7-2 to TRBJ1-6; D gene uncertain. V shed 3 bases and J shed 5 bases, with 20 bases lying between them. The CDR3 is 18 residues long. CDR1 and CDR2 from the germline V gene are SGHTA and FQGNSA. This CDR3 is CASSFIFSWGNHNSPLHF. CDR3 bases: TGTGCCAGCAGCTTCATCTTCTCTTGGGGTAATCATAATTCACCCCTCCACTTT.

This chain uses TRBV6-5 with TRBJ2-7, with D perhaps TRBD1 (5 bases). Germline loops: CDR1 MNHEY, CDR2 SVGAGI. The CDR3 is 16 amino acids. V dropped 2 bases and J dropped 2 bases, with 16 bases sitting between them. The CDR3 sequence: CASSYGSRQGPYEQYF. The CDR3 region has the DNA TGTGCCAGCAGTTACGGTTCAAGGCAGGGTCCCTACGAGCAGTACTTC.

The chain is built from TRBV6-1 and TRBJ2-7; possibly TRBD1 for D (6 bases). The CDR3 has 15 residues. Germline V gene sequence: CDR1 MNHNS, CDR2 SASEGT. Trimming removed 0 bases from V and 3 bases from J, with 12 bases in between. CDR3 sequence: CASSEAPGTIYEQYF. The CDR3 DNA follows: TGTGCCAGCAGTGAAGCGCCTGGGACAATCTACGAGCAGTACTTC.

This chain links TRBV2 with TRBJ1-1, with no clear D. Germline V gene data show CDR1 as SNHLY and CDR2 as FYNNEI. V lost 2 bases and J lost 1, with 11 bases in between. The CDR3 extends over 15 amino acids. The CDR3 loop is CASSEYGSSNTEAFF. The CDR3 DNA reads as TGTGCCAGCAGTGAATATGGCAGCTCGAACACTGAAGCTTTCTTT.

DNA of the CDR3: TGTGCCAGCAGTCCGACAGGGTTTAGTGAAAAACTGTTTTTT. Translated, it gives CASSPTGFSEKLFF. The chain has TRBV2 and TRBJ1-4; 7 nucleotides agree with TRBD1. The CDR3 is 14 amino acids. Germline V gene data show CDR1 as SNHLY and CDR2 as FYNNEI. V trimming: 5 bases; J trimming: 7 bases; junction bases outside the gene matches: 7.

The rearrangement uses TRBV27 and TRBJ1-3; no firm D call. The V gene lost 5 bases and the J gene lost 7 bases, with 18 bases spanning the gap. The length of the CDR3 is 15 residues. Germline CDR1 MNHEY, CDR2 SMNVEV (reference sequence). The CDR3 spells CASSTGPKPGNTIYF. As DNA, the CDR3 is TGTGCCAGCAGTACCGGGCCTAAGCCGGGGAACACCATATATTTT.

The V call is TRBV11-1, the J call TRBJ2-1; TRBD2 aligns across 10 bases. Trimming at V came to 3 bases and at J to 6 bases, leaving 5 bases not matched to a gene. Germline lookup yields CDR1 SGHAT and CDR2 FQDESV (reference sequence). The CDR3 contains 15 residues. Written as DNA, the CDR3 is TGTGCCAGCAGCTTGAGCGGGGGGGCGCTCAATGAGCAGTTCTTC. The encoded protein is CASSLSGGALNEQFF.

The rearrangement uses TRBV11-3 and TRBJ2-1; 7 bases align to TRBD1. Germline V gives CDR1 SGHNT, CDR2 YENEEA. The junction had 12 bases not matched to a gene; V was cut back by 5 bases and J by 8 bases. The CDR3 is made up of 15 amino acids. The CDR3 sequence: CASSPLGGADHEQFF. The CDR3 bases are TGTGCCAGCAGCCCACTAGGGGGCGCAGACCATGAGCAGTTCTTC.

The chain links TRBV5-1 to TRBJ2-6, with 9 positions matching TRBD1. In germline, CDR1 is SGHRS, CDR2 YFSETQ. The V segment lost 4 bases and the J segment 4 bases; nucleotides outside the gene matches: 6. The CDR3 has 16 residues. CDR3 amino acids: CASSPDRGTGANVLTF. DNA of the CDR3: TGCGCCAGCAGCCCGGACAGGGGTACCGGGGCCAACGTCCTGACTTTC.

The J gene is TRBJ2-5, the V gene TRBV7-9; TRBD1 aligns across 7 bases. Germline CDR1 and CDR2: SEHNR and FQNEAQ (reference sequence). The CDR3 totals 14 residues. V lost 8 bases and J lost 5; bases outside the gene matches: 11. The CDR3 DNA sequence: TGTGCCAGCTCCCGAGACAGGGTGGGGGAGACCCAGTACTTC. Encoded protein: CASSRDRVGETQYF.

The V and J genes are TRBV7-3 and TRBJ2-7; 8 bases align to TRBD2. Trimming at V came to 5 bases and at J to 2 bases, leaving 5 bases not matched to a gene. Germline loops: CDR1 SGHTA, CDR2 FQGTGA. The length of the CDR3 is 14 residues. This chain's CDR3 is CASSPGGGTYEQYF. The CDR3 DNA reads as TGTGCCAGCAGCCCCGGGGGGGGAACCTACGAGCAGTACTTC.

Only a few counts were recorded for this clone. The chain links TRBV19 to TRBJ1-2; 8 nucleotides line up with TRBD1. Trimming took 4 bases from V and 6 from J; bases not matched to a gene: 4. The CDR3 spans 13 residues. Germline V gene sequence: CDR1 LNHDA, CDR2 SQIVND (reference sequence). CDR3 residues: CASSRQGYDGYTF. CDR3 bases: TGTGCCAGTAGTAGACAGGGGTATGATGGCTACACCTTC.

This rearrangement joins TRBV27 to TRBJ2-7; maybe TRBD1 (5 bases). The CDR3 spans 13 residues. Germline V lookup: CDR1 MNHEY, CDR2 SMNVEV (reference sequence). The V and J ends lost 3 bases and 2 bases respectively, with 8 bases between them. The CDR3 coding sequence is TGTGCCAGCAGTTTTTCAGGGCCCTACGAGCAGTACTTC. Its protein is CASSFSGPYEQYF.

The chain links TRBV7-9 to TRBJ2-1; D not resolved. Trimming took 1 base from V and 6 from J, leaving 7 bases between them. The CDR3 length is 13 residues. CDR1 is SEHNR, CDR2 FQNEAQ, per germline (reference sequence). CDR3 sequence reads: CASSLGLTNEQFF. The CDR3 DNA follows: TGTGCCAGCAGCTTAGGTCTAACCAATGAGCAGTTCTTC.

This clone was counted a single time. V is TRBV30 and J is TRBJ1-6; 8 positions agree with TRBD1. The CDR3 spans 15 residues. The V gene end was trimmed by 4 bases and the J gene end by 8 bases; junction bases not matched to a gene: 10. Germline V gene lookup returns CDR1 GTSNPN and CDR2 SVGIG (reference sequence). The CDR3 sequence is CAWTAPRGPDSPLHF. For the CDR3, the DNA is TGTGCCTGGACTGCCCCCAGGGGGCCGGATTCACCCCTCCACTTT.

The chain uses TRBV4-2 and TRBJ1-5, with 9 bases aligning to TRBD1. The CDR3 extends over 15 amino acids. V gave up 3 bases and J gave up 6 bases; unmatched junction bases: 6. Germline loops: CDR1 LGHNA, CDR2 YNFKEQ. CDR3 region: CASSQGQGTAQPQHF. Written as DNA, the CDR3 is TGTGCCAGCAGCCAGGGACAGGGTACGGCTCAGCCCCAGCATTTT.

Here the CDR3 reads CASGPYVAGGYNEQFF. Written as DNA, the CDR3 is TGCGCCAGCGGACCTTATGTAGCGGGGGGCTACAATGAGCAGTTCTTC. V and J are TRBV5-1 and TRBJ2-1; 10 bases fit TRBD2. J gave up 3 bases and V 7 bases, and 10 bases lay outside the gene matches. The CDR3 is 16 residues long. The V gene's germline CDR1 is SGHRS and CDR2 YFSETQ.

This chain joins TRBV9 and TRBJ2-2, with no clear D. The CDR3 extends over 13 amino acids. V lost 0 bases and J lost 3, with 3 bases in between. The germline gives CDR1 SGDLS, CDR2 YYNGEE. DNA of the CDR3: TGTGCCAGCAGCGTAGATGACACCGGGGAGCTGTTTTTT. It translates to CASSVDDTGELFF.

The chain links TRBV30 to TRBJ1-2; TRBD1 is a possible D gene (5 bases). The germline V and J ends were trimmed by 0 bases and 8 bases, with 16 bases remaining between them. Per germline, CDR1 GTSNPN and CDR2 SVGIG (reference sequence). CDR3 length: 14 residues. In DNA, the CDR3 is TGTGCCTGGAGTGTCGGGACTGGGGGGAGAGGCTACACCTTC. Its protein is CAWSVGTGGRGYTF.

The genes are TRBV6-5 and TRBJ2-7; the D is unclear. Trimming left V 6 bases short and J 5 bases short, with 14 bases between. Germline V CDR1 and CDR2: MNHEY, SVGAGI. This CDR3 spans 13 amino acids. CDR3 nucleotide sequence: TGTGCCAGCAGCTTAGGGTTTTCTGACGAGCAGTACTTC. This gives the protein CASSLGFSDEQYF.

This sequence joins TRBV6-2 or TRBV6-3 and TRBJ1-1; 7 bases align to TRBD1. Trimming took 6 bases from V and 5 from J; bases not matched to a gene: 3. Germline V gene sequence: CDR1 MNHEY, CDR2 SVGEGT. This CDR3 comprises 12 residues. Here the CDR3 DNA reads TGTGCCAGCAGCACAGGGGTGACTGAAGCTTTCTTT. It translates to CASSTGVTEAFF.

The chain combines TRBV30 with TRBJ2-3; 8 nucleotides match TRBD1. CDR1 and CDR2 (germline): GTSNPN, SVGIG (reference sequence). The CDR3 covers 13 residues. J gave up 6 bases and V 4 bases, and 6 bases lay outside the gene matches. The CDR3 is CAWTGGVSDTQYF. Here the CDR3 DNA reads TGTGCCTGGACAGGGGGCGTATCGGATACGCAGTATTTT.

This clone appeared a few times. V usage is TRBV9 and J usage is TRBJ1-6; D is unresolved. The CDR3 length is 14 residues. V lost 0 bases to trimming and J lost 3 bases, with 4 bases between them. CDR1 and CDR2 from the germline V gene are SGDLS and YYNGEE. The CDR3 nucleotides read TGTGCCAGCAGCGTAGTGGGCTATAATTCACCCCTCCACTTT. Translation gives CASSVVGYNSPLHF. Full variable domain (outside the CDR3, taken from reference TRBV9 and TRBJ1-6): DSGVTQTPKHLITATGQRVTLRCSPRSGDLSVYWYQQSLDQGLQFLIQYYNGEERAKGNILERFSAQQFPDLHSELNLSSLELGDSALYFCASSVVGYNSPLHFGNGTRLTVT.

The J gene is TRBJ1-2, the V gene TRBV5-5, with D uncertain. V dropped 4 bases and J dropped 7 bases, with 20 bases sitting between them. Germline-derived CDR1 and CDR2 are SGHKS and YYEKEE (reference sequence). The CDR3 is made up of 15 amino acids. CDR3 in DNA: TGTGCCAGCAGCCCCGAGCCGACGTCCCCGGGTGGCTACACCTTC. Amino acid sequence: CASSPEPTSPGGYTF.

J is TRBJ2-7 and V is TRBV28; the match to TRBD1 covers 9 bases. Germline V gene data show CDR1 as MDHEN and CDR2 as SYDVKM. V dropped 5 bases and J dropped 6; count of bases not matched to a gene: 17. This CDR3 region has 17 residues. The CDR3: CASSTPAGDRAPLEQYF. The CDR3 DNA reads TGTGCCAGCAGTACGCCGGCAGGGGACAGGGCACCCCTCGAGCAGTACTTC.

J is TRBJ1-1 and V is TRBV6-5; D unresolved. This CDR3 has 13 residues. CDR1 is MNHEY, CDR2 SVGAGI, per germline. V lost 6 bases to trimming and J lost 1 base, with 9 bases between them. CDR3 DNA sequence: TGTGCCAGCAGCCCCGACGAGAACACTGAAGCTTTCTTT. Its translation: CASSPDENTEAFF.

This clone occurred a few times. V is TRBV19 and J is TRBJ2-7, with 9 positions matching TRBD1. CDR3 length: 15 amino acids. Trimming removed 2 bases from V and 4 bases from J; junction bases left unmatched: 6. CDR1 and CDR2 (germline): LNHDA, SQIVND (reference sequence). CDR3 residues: CASSIQGQGNYEQYF. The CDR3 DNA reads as TGTGCCAGTAGTATACAGGGACAGGGTAATTACGAGCAGTACTTC.

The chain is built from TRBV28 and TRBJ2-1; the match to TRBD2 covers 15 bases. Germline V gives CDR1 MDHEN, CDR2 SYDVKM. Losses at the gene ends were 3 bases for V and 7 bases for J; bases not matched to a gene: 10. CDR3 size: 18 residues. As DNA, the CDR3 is TGTGCCAGCAGTTTGTGGACTAGCGGGGGGGCCGTGAGGAATGAGCAGTTCTTC. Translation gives CASSLWTSGGAVRNEQFF.

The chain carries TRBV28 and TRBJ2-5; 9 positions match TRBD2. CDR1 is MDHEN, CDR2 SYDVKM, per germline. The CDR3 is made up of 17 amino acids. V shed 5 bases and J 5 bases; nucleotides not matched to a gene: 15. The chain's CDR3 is CASSPAQLAGLRETQYF. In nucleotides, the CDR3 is TGTGCCAGCAGTCCTGCCCAACTAGCGGGTCTGAGGGAGACCCAGTACTTC.

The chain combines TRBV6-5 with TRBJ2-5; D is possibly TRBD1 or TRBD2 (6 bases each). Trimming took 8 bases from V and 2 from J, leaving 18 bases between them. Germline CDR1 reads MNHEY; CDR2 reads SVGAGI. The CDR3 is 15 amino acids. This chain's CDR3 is CASAGDAGGQETQYF. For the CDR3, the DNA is TGTGCCAGCGCAGGGGACGCCGGAGGGCAAGAGACCCAGTACTTC.